One sample yielded the 26 T cell receptor beta chains listed below, sequenced in a study of cytomegalovirus exposure and HLA in healthy donors (dated by TCRdb to about 2017). Libraries were prepared through the immunoSEQ multiplex PCR assay. For the multiplex PCR, a mixture combining 60 forward primers for TCR Vbeta segments and 13 reverse primers for TCR Jbeta segments was used. TCRdb holds this immuneACCESS table with in-frame rearrangements only. Some clones are missing; in checked studies, unresolved V genes explain under half, and the rest has no known cause. This sample lists more than 100,000 clones; around two thirds were detected once. The biggest ten clones account for roughly 8.2% of the sample. The source material was PBMCs. These receptors were collected from a woman aged 40 to 50 in good health and CMV-seropositive.

The V and J genes are TRBV5-1 and TRBJ2-5; 7 nucleotides agree with TRBD2. CDR1 is SGHRS and CDR2 is YFSETQ in the germline V gene. V gave up 3 bases and J gave up 5 bases; unmatched junction bases: 7. There are 14 residues in the CDR3. The DNA for the CDR3 is TGCGCCAGCAGCTCTCGGACTAGTCGTGAGACCCAGTACTTC. It encodes CASSSRTSRETQYF.

This clone was picked up a small number of times. This rearrangement joins TRBV7-2 to TRBJ2-7, with 12 bases fitting TRBD1. There are 18 residues in the CDR3. Germline CDR1 and CDR2: SGHTA and FQGNSA. Trimming took 5 bases from V and 1 from J; bases not matched to a gene: 12. The CDR3 here is CASSPSGGTGGLSYEQYF. CDR3 nucleotides: TGTGCCAGCAGCCCTAGTGGTGGGACAGGGGGCTTATCCTACGAGCAGTACTTC. The full variable domain, its missing parts supplied by reference TRBV7-2 and TRBJ2-7, is GAGVSQSPSNKVTEKGKDVELRCDPISGHTALYWYRQSLGQGLEFLIYFQGNSAPDKSGLPSDRFSAERTGGSVSTLTIQRTQQEDSAVYLCASSPSGGTGGLSYEQYFGPGTRLTVT.

The chain is built from TRBV10-3 and TRBJ1-5; 7 bases align to TRBD1. Per germline, CDR1 ENHRY and CDR2 SYGVKD. V was clipped by 3 bases and J by 7 bases; unmatched bases: 3. The CDR3 spans 13 residues. CDR3 residues: CAISDVGGQPQHF. CDR3 sequence (DNA): TGTGCCATCAGTGATGTAGGGGGCCAGCCCCAGCATTTT.

The chain has TRBV10-1 and TRBJ1-1; D might be TRBD1 (6 bases). The V end lost 8 bases, the J end lost 1 base, and 26 bases lay between the germline ends. CDR1 and CDR2 from the germline V gene are WNHNN and SYGVQD (reference sequence). This CDR3 comprises 18 residues. The CDR3 protein is CASFQRVGQLIGNTEAFF. The CDR3 coding sequence is TGCGCCAGCTTCCAAAGGGTAGGACAGTTAATTGGGAACACTGAAGCTTTCTTT.

This clone was recorded a few times. The chain has TRBV7-9 and TRBJ1-3; the match to TRBD1 covers 8 bases. This CDR3 is built from 15 residues. Per germline, CDR1 SEHNR and CDR2 FQNEAQ (reference sequence). With 6 bases clipped from V and 3 bases from J, the junction kept 7 bases outside the gene matches. The CDR3 protein is CASSFRQGFGNTIYF. CDR3 bases: TGTGCCAGCAGTTTTAGACAGGGGTTTGGAAACACCATATATTTT. The whole variable domain, filled in from reference TRBV7-9 and TRBJ1-3, reads DTGVSQNPRHKITKRGQNVTFRCDPISEHNRLYWYRQTLGQGPEFLTYFQNEAQLEKSRLLSDRFSAERPKGSFSTLEIQRTEQGDSAMYLCASSFRQGFGNTIYFGEGSWLTVV.

The chain uses TRBV5-6 and TRBJ2-7; 9 nucleotides match TRBD1. In germline, CDR1 is SGHDT, CDR2 YYEEEE. Trimming at V came to 4 bases and at J to 4 bases, leaving 6 bases not matched to a gene. The CDR3 is 14 residues long. Here the CDR3 DNA reads TGTGCCAGCAGCGAACCGGGACAGGGATACGAGCAGTACTTC. Translating it yields CASSEPGQGYEQYF.

This clone was counted between two and nine times. The V gene is TRBV4-3, the J gene TRBJ2-5, with 9 bases matching TRBD1. This CDR3 region has 15 residues. Trimming at V came to 3 bases and at J to 4 bases, leaving 6 bases not matched to a gene. CDR1 LGHNA and CDR2 YSLEER come from the germline V gene. The CDR3 bases are TGCGCCAGCAGCCAGTGGACAGGGGAAGGAGAGACCCAGTACTTC. It specifies CASSQWTGEGETQYF.

This clone occurred once. The gene calls are TRBV7-2 and TRBJ1-1, with D hard to call. Germline CDR1 reads SGHTA; CDR2 reads FQGNSA. CDR3 length: 14 residues. The V and J ends lost 3 bases and 1 base respectively, with 9 bases between them. In DNA form, the CDR3 reads TGTGCCAGCAGCTTGGAGACGGGGAACACTGAAGCTTTCTTT. This sequence encodes CASSLETGNTEAFF.

In this sample, this clone turned up a few times. The rearrangement links TRBV7-2 to TRBJ2-2, with TRBD1 as a possible D gene (6 bases). V was pared by 10 bases and J by 5 bases, with 11 bases between. The CDR3 consists of 12 residues. CDR1 is SGHTA and CDR2 is FQGNSA in the germline V gene. CDR3 DNA sequence: TGTGCCAAGGGACAAGGAACCGGGGAGCTGTTTTTT. Encoded protein: CAKGQGTGELFF.

V usage is TRBV7-2 and J usage is TRBJ1-1; a weak D match, TRBD1 (6 bases). V was trimmed by 5 bases and J by 5 bases, leaving 15 bases between them. Per the germline V gene, CDR1 is SGHTA and CDR2 is FQGNSA. The CDR3 spans 14 residues. CDR3 region: CASSPRRGSTEAFF. DNA of the CDR3: TGTGCCAGCAGCCCCCGCAGGGGATCTACTGAAGCTTTCTTT. The full variable domain, in which reference TRBV7-2 and TRBJ1-1 provide the parts outside the CDR3, is GAGVSQSPSNKVTEKGKDVELRCDPISGHTALYWYRQSLGQGLEFLIYFQGNSAPDKSGLPSDRFSAERTGGSVSTLTIQRTQQEDSAVYLCASSPRRGSTEAFFGQGTRLTVV.

This clone was counted only a few times. The V call is TRBV11-3, the J call TRBJ2-2; the D gene is possibly TRBD2 (5 bases). V lost 3 bases and J 2 bases, leaving 10 bases between the germline ends. Looked up from germline, CDR1 is SGHNT and CDR2 is YENEEA. CDR3 length: 15 amino acids. The CDR3 DNA sequence: TGTGCCAGCAGCTTCAGGACGGGAAACACCGGGGAGCTGTTTTTT. It translates to CASSFRTGNTGELFF.

This rearrangement joins TRBV4-2 to TRBJ1-3; no reliable D call. This CDR3 contains 19 residues. The V end was cut by 0 bases, the J end by 0 bases, with 18 bases between. Per the germline V gene, CDR1 is LGHNA and CDR2 is YNFKEQ. CDR3 loop: CASSQDNSPLGDSGNTIYF. The CDR3 region has the DNA TGTGCCAGCAGCCAAGATAACTCTCCCCTCGGGGACTCTGGAAACACCATATATTTT.

This clone was observed a handful of times. This chain links TRBV2 with TRBJ1-4, with 7 bases fitting TRBD1. This CDR3 is built from 14 residues. V shed 1 base and J 5 bases; nucleotides not matched to a gene: 1. Germline CDR1 SNHLY, CDR2 FYNNEI. The CDR3 region is CASSEEQGNEKLFF. CDR3 DNA sequence: TGTGCCAGCAGTGAAGAACAGGGGAATGAAAAACTGTTTTTT.

The chain combines TRBV18 with TRBJ2-7; TRBD1 is a possible D gene (6 bases). V was clipped by 6 bases and J by 3 bases, with 15 bases between them. Germline V lookup: CDR1 KGHSH, CDR2 LQKENI. The CDR3 is made up of 14 amino acids. In DNA form, the CDR3 reads TGTGCCAGCTCGCCCGACAGGTCACTCTACGAGCAGTACTTC. It encodes CASSPDRSLYEQYF.

This clone has only one observation. V and J are TRBV7-9 and TRBJ2-7; possibly TRBD1 for D (6 bases). From germline, CDR1 is SEHNR and CDR2 FQNEAQ (reference sequence). V lost 7 bases and J 5 bases, leaving 15 bases between the germline ends. The CDR3 loop spans 13 amino acids. CDR3 sequence (DNA): TGTGCCAGCACCACCATAGCAGGGGACGAGCAGTACTTC. It yields the protein CASTTIAGDEQYF.

Concerning this clone itself: Other DNA sequences in this sample translate to the same CDR3. V and J are TRBV7-9 and TRBJ1-1, with D unresolved. V lost 5 bases to trimming and J lost 0 bases, with 7 bases between them. Germline CDR1 reads SEHNR; CDR2 reads FQNEAQ (reference sequence). CDR3 length: 13 amino acids. CDR3 DNA sequence: TGTGCCAGCAGCCTATCGGTGAACACTGAAGCTTTCTTT. The encoded protein is CASSLSVNTEAFF.

This clone was seen just once. The V and J genes are TRBV4-3 and TRBJ2-5, with TRBD2 as a possible D gene (5 bases). Germline V CDR1 and CDR2: LGHNA, YSLEER. Trimming left V 5 bases short and J 5 bases short, with 9 bases between. This CDR3 comprises 12 residues. The CDR3 sequence is CASSETGETQYF. CDR3 sequence (DNA): TGCGCCAGCAGCGAAACGGGGGAGACCCAGTACTTC.

The gene calls are TRBV6-5 and TRBJ2-7, with 8 bases that match TRBD1. Germline V CDR1 and CDR2: MNHEY, SVGAGI. The CDR3 length is 13 residues. Losses at the gene ends were 6 bases for V and 1 base for J; bases not matched to a gene: 2. The CDR3 region has the DNA TGTGCCAGCAGAACAGGGGGATCCTACGAGCAGTACTTC. Its protein is CASRTGGSYEQYF.

This chain joins TRBV7-6 and TRBJ2-1; 7 nucleotides align to TRBD2. Germline V CDR1 and CDR2: SGHVS, FNYEAQ. V was clipped by 5 bases and J by 9 bases; unmatched bases: 13. This CDR3 is 15 amino acids long. CDR3 in DNA: TGTGCCAGCAGCCGTCTGGGGGTAGCGGGCAGTGAGCAGTTCTTC. Encoded protein: CASSRLGVAGSEQFF.

In DNA form, the CDR3 reads TGTGCCAGCAGCGCACAGGGCGAGACCCAGTACTTC. It codes for CASSAQGETQYF. The V gene is TRBV11-2, the J gene TRBJ2-5; D is possibly TRBD1 (6 bases). Trimming left V 5 bases short and J 5 bases short, with 9 bases between. The CDR3 has 12 amino acids. Germline loops: CDR1 SGHAT, CDR2 FQNNGV.

The rearrangement uses TRBV5-1 and TRBJ2-5; TRBD1 matches 7 bases. Germline V gene lookup returns CDR1 SGHRS and CDR2 YFSETQ. The CDR3 has 15 amino acids. The V segment lost 5 bases and the J segment 4 bases; nucleotides outside the gene matches: 11. CDR3 nucleotide sequence: TGCGCCAGCAGTCCTGCCGGGACAGAAGGAGAGACCCAGTACTTC. It is translated as CASSPAGTEGETQYF.

Concerning this clone itself: Germline and junction disagree at one end, which may indicate a read error. This chain joins TRBV5-1 and TRBJ2-3; weak D call: TRBD2 (6 bases). Germline CDR1 is SGHRS and CDR2 is YFSETQ. The CDR3 runs 15 residues. The CDR3 DNA follows: TGCGCCAGCAGTTTGGGAGGAGGGCAGTATGATACGCAGTATTTT. Its translation: CASSLGGGQYDTQYF.

The rearrangement uses TRBV7-8 and TRBJ1-5; D gene unclear. The V gene lost 5 bases and the J gene lost 6 bases, with 17 bases spanning the gap. The CDR3 totals 15 residues. Germline assignment: CDR1 SGHVS and CDR2 FQNEAQ. The CDR3 sequence: CASSPVRELGQPQHF. The DNA for the CDR3 is TGTGCCAGCAGCCCCGTAAGGGAGTTGGGTCAGCCCCAGCATTTT.

V and J are TRBV9 and TRBJ1-5; D may be TRBD1 (5 bases). The germline V gene encodes CDR1 SGDLS and CDR2 YYNGEE. V lost 2 bases and J lost 5, with 11 bases in between. CDR3 length: 14 amino acids. This CDR3 is CASSVAGLDQPQHF. The DNA of the CDR3 is TGTGCCAGCAGCGTTGCGGGGCTCGATCAGCCCCAGCATTTT.

The chain carries TRBV6-6 and TRBJ1-5, with 7 nucleotides matching TRBD1. Trimming took 4 bases from V and 0 from J; bases not matched to a gene: 3. Per germline, CDR1 MNHNY and CDR2 SVGAGI (reference sequence). The CDR3 has 15 amino acids. The CDR3, as DNA: TGTGCCAGCAGTTCGACAGGGTATAGCAATCAGCCCCAGCATTTT. Amino acids: CASSSTGYSNQPQHF.

V and J are TRBV10-3 and TRBJ1-2; D is unclear. The CDR3 sequence is 13 residues long. In germline, CDR1 is ENHRY, CDR2 SYGVKD. Trimming took 2 bases from V and 4 from J, leaving 8 bases between them. CDR3 protein: CAISERGGYGYTF. The CDR3 DNA follows: TGTGCCATCAGTGAGCGGGGTGGCTATGGCTACACCTTC.